This record looks at one T cell receptor beta chain sequence and its context. There are a few counts of this clonotype. This receptor's antigen is unknown. No quality values exist for individual bases; no much larger clone is one base distant. From the second PCR step on, the TCR alpha and beta chain libraries were amplified in separate reactions. Donor CMV status was determined by IFNgamma production from CD4+ T cells after overnight stimulation of fresh PBMCs with CMV viral lysate. Miltenyi beads were used first to positively select CD4 T cells, and CD8 T cells were then positively selected from the CD4-negative fraction. Cells were stained for CD3, CD4, CD8, CD45RA, CD27 and a live/dead dye and were sorted on a BD Aria II into four subsets based on CD45RA and CD27. A few healthy volunteers provided blood, and each donor's sample was split into CD4 and CD8 T cells and then further divided into four differentiation subsets. Roughly 120 ml of peripheral blood was collected from each donor, and PBMC were isolated from the blood using Ficoll-Paque PLUS density-gradient centrifugation. Sorted cells were lysed in RLT buffer, and RNA was extracted with a Qiagen RNeasy kit and stored at -80°C.

This entry comes from a study of naive and memory T cell subsets (dated by TCRdb to between 2016 and 2019). Background on the whole study: Sorted naive and memory T cell subsets from peripheral blood were analyzed in the study using a UMI-based, open-source pipeline for TCR alpha and beta sequencing. RNA was DNase-treated and reverse transcribed with TCR constant-region primers, mostly using SuperScript III. Complete agreement was observed between the functional CMV T cell responses and the IgG serology results.

Overall study outcomes, separate from this receptor: TCR abundance followed a power law with an exponent that was different for naive and memory subsets but consistent across the three individuals. After error correction, over 90% of naive TCR sequences appeared only once, giving much steeper abundance distributions than memory subsets. Clonotypes were defined as single alpha or beta chain sequences, not paired alpha/beta receptors. RNA-based TCR counts may be influenced by expression changes linked to T cell activation and differentiation. In both CD4 and CD8 cells, going from naive through CM, EM and EMRA, the Gini index went up while Shannon and inverse Simpson diversity went down. A few larger clonotypes were present in naive repertoires, especially CD8 naive repertoires, and these clonotypes were possibly memory cells re-expressing CD45RA. No ground truth was available to validate the repertoire findings for the naive and memory subsets.

The CDR3 spans 13 residues, from the cysteine through the phenylalanine. Kept here is only the CDR3 DNA, which spans 39 bases and is read in frame from base 1. The V and J ends are trimmed by 6 bases and 5 bases, leaving 14 bases between them. CDR1 and CDR2 were assigned from the germline V gene as LGHNT and FRNRAP. Library preparation employed UMI-ligation and nested PCR. The beta constant-region primer consisted of an equimolar mixture of two oligonucleotides that together covered TRBC1 and TRBC2. The ligated cDNA went through four rounds of PCR with nested alpha and beta constant-region primers together with the SP2 primer. A single-stranded oligonucleotide containing the SP2 primer and a 12-nucleotide UMI was joined to the 3' end of the cDNA by T4 RNA ligase 1. The ligation reaction was kept at 16 degrees C for 20-24 hours. To avoid over-amplification, PCR2 was usually performed as a SYBR Green qPCR and halted once a predetermined threshold was reached. Agencourt AMPure XP magnetic beads were used for all purifications after the first. Libraries were quantified by Qubit and checked on a TapeStation, where a main peak was expected near 650 bp. The pooled libraries were sequenced on an Illumina MiSeq using v2 2x251 paired-end kits, which usually yielded roughly 0.85-2.2 million reads per sample. Each sample's library went into the pool at roughly 4.4 nM, and roughly 5-7.5% PhiX was added to help with cluster recognition. From the authors' description of their analysis: Using tag matching that tolerated one base-pair mismatch, Decombinator assigned V and J genes to FASTQ reads that had been processed by Demultiplexor. Collapsinator relied on UMIs to fix sequencing errors as well as frequency errors caused by PCR heterogeneity. CDR3Translator translated TCRs and extracted CDR3s from the conserved cysteine to the FGXG phenylalanine, flagging non-productive sequences. Repertoires were subsampled to equal numbers of UMI-defined TCRs before Gini, Shannon entropy and inverse Simpson indices were calculated. Power-law fits to clonotype abundance distributions were performed by maximum likelihood within the linear range. On one naive CD8 sample, the pipeline and MIGEC gave similar UMI counts, unique TCR numbers and clonal distributions. In one analysis, naive TCRs also found in any memory subset of the same donor were removed from the naive repertoire. A set of under 8,500 CMV-associated CDR3 sequences, compiled from VDJdb and a published dataset, was used to search the repertoires. TCRdb itself trimmed the public reads at Q25 with fastp, ran MiXCR and retained productive beta chains. Rows matching on CDR3 protein sequence are summarized as one entry with the most common DNA and genes. The authors' filters were not applied to this entry. The sample table records under 150,000 distinct CDR3 sequences; approximately 20% of these occur just once. Around 0.63% of the sample comes from the top ten.

Recombination joined TRBV12-5 with TRBJ2-7; the D gene lacks a confident call. This clonotype was obtained from a human donor in good health. The sequencing sample was made of naive CD8+ T cells from blood. The meaning of the sample's cell subset or site label: naive T cells, CD45RA high CD27+. The CDR3 region: CASGSGIEHEQYF. The DNA sequence reads TGTGCTAGTGGATCTGGGATAGAGCACGAGCAGTACTTC.